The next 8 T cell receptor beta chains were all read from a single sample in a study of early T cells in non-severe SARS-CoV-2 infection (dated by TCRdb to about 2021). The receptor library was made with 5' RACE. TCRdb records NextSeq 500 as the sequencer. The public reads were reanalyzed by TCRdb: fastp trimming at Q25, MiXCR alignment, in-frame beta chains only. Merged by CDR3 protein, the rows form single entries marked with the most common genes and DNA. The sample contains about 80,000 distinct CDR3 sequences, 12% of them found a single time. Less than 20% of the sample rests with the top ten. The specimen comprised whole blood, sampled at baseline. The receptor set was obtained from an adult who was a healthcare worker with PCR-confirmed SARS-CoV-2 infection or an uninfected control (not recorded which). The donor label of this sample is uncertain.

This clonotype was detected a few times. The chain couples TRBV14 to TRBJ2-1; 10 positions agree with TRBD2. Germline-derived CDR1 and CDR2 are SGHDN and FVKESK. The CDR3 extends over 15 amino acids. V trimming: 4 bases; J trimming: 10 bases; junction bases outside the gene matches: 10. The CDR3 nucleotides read TGTGCCAGCAGCCCCAGCGGGGGGGCCACGGAAGAGCAGTTCTTC. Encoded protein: CASSPSGGATEEQFF.

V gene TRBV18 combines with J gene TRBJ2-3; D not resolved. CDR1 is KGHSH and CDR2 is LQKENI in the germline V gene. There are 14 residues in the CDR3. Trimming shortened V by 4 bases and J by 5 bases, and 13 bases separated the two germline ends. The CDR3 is CASSQNRVGDTQYF. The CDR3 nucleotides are TGTGCCAGCTCACAGAATAGAGTTGGAGATACGCAGTATTTT.

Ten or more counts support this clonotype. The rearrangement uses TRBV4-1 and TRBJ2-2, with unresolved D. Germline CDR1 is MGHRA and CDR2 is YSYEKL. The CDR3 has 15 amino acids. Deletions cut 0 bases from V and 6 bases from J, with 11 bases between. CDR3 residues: CASSQEPLNAGELFF. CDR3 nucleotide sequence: TGCGCCAGCAGCCAAGAGCCCCTTAATGCCGGGGAGCTGTTTTTT.

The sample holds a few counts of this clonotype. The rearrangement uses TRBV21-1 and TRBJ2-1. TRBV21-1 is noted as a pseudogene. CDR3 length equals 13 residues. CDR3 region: CASSKLSNNEQFF. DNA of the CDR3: TGTGCCAGCAGCAAACTGAGCAACAATGAGCAGTTCTTC.

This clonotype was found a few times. CDR3 coding DNA: TGTGCCAGCAGGGTAGGGCGGGGCCGCACAGATACGCAGTATTTT. Translation: CASRVGRGRTDTQYF. The J gene is TRBJ2-3, the V gene TRBV6-5; weak D call: TRBD2 (6 bases). The V gene lost 6 bases and the J gene lost 1 base, with 14 bases spanning the gap. CDR3 length: 15 amino acids. In germline, CDR1 is MNHEY, CDR2 SVGAGI.

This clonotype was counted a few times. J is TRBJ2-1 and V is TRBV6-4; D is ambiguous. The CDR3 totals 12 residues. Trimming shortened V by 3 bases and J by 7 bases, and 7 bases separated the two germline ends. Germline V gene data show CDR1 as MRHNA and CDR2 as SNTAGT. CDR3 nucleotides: TGTGCCAGCAGTGAAGTCGGTAATGAGCAGTTCTTC. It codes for CASSEVGNEQFF.

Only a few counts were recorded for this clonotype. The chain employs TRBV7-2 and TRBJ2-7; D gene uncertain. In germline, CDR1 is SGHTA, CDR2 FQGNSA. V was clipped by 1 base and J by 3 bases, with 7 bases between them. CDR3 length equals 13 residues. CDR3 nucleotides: TGTGCCAGCAGCTTAGGCCGGATCTACGAGCAGTACTTC. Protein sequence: CASSLGRIYEQYF.

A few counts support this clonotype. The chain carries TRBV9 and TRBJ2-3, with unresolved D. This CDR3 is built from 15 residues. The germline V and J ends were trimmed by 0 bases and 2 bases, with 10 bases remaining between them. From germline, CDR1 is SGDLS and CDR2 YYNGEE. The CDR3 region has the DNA TGTGCCAGCAGCGTAGATGGCGGTTTCACAGATACGCAGTATTTT. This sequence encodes CASSVDGGFTDTQYF.